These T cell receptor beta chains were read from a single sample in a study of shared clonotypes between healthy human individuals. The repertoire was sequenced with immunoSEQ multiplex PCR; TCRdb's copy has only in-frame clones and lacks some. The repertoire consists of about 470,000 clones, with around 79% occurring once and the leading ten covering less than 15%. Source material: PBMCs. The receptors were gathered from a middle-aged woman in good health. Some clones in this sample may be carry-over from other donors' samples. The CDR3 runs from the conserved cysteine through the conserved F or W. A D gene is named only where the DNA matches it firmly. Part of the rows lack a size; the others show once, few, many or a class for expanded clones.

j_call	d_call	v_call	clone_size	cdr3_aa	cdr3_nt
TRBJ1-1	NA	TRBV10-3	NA	CAISMRGGLNTEAFF	TGTGCCATCAGCATGAGGGGGGGGTTGAACACTGAAGCTTTCTTT
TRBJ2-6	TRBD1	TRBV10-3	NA	CAISADRDLSGANVLTF	TGTGCCATCAGTGCTGACAGGGATCTCTCTGGGGCCAACGTCCTGACTTTC
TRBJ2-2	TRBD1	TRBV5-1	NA	CASSPGTGGTGELFF	TGCGCCAGCAGCCCCGGGACAGGTGGGACCGGGGAGCTGTTTTTT
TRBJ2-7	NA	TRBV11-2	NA	CASSFFGQTSSYEQYF	TGTGCCAGCAGCTTTTTTGGACAGACGAGCTCCTACGAGCAGTACTTC
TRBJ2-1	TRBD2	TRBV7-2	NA	CASSYGLADLNEQFF	TGTGCCAGCAGCTACGGACTAGCGGATTTAAATGAGCAGTTCTTC
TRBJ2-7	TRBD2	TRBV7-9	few	CASSLGSGGLAGPYEQYF	TGTGCCAGCAGCTTAGGCTCAGGGGGACTAGCGGGGCCCTACGAGCAGTACTTC
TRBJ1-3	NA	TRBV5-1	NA	CASSLVGESSGNTIYF	TGCGCCAGCAGCTTGGTAGGGGAGAGCTCTGGAAACACCATATATTTT
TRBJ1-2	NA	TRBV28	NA	CASSYLGGAVGYTF	TGTGCCAGCAGTTACCTAGGGGGGGCTGTTGGCTACACCTTC
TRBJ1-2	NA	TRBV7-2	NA	CASSVQGFYGYTF	TGTGCCAGCAGCGTACAGGGATTCTATGGCTACACCTTC
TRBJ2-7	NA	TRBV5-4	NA	CASSSWEPSGEQYF	TGTGCCAGCAGCTCGTGGGAGCCTTCCGGCGAGCAGTACTTC
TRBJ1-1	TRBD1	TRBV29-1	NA	CSVWDRMNTEAFF	TGCAGCGTCTGGGACAGAATGAACACTGAAGCTTTCTTT
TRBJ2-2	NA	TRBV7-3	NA	CASSLRGPDTGELFF	TGTGCCAGCAGCTTAAGGGGGCCGGACACCGGGGAGCTGTTTTTT
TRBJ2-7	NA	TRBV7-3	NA	CASSPRTEGEQYF	TGTGCCAGCAGCCCCCGGACCGAGGGCGAGCAGTACTTC
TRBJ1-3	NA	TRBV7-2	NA	CASSTLWGGGNTIYF	TGTGCCAGCAGCACCCTCTGGGGAGGAGGAAACACCATATATTTT
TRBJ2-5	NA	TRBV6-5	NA	CASSYSGETQYF	TGTGCCAGCAGTTACTCGGGCGAGACCCAGTACTTC
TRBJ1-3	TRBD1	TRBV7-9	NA	CASSTTLQGAGGNTIYF	TGTGCCAGCAGCACCACCCTGCAGGGGGCGGGAGGAAACACCATATATTTT
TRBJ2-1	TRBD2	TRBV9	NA	CASSPRRTSGDGEQFF	TGTGCCAGCAGCCCGCGGAGGACTAGCGGGGACGGGGAGCAGTTCTTC
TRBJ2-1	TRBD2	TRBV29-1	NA	CSVGASGSNEQFF	TGCAGCGTTGGGGCTAGCGGGTCCAATGAGCAGTTCTTC
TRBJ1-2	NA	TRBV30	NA	CAWSVGRDYGYTF	TGTGCCTGGAGTGTGGGCAGGGACTATGGCTACACCTTC
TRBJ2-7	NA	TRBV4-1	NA	CASRSQGSYEQYF	TGCGCCAGCAGGTCCCAGGGGTCCTACGAGCAGTACTTC
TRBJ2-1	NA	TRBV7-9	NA	CASSLVGGVGHNYNEQFF	TGTGCCAGCAGCTTAGTTGGCGGGGTGGGACACAACTACAATGAGCAGTTCTTC
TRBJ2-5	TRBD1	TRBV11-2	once	CASSPLTGGWGETQYF	TGTGCCAGCAGCCCCCTCACAGGGGGCTGGGGAGAGACCCAGTACTTC
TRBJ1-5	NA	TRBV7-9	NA	CASSLGPPQPQHF	TGTGCCAGCAGCTTAGGACCCCCCCAGCCCCAGCATTTT
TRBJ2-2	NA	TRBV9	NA	CASSVDPIYTGELFF	TGTGCCAGCAGCGTAGATCCTATTTACACCGGGGAGCTGTTTTTT
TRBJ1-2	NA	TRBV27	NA	CASSVQGNYGYTF	TGTGCCAGCAGTGTTCAGGGGAACTATGGCTACACCTTC
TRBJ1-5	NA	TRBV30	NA	CAWSRGVGGNQPQHF	TGTGCCTGGAGTCGGGGAGTTGGTGGCAATCAGCCCCAGCATTTT
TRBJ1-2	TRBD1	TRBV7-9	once	CASSSLYLDRGYGYTF	TGTGCCAGCAGCTCCCTTTACCTAGACAGGGGCTATGGCTACACCTTC
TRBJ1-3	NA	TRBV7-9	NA	CASSLAASNTIYF	TGTGCCAGCAGCTTAGCGGCTTCTAACACCATATATTTT
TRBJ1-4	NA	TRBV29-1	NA	CSVGDLSGEKLFF	TGCAGCGTTGGGGACTTATCGGGTGAAAAACTGTTTTTT
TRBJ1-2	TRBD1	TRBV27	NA	CASSFDRGHGYTF	TGTGCCAGCAGTTTCGACAGGGGACATGGCTACACCTTC
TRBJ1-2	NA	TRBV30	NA	CAWSMIYGYTF	TGTGCCTGGAGTATGATCTATGGCTACACCTTC
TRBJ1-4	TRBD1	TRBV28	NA	CASRTQGTGEKLFF	TGTGCCAGCAGAACACAGGGGACGGGAGAAAAACTGTTTTTT
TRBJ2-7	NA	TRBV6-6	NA	CASRGGGYEQYF	TGTGCCAGCAGGGGAGGAGGATACGAGCAGTACTTC
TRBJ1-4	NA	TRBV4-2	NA	CASSRRRNEKLFF	TGTGCCAGCAGCCGACGGCGAAATGAAAAACTGTTTTTT
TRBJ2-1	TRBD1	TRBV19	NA	CASSIGQVKSEQFF	TGTGCCAGTAGTATCGGACAGGTCAAGAGTGAGCAGTTCTTC
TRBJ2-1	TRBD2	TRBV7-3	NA	CASSLTSGSNEQFF	TGTGCCAGCAGCTTAACTAGCGGGAGCAATGAGCAGTTCTTC
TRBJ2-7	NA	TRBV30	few	CAWSGGSYEQYF	TGTGCCTGGAGTGGGGGCTCCTACGAGCAGTACTTC
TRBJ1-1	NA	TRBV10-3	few	CAIGRDTNTEAFF	TGTGCCATCGGCCGGGACACGAACACTGAAGCTTTCTTT
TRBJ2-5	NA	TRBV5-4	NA	CASSPAGTHQETQYF	TGTGCCAGCAGCCCAGCCGGGACTCACCAAGAGACCCAGTACTTC
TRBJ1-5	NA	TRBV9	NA	CASSVDPGDNQPQHF	TGTGCCAGCAGCGTAGACCCAGGGGACAATCAGCCCCAGCATTTT
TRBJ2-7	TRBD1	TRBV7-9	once	CASSSSRELDRETYEQYF	TGTGCCAGCAGCTCCAGCCGAGAACTGGACAGGGAAACATACGAGCAGTACTTC
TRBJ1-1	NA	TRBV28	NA	CASSFGPGVEAFF	TGTGCCAGCAGTTTCGGCCCGGGGGTTGAAGCTTTCTTT